This T cell receptor (beta chain) was retrieved from a study of OX40 agonist ivuxolimab in advanced cancers. Libraries were prepared by immunoSEQ multiplex PCR; TCRdb keeps only in-frame clonotypes and omits some of them. Among 17,000 or so clones listed, roughly 87% were seen once. V shed 2 bases, J shed 11 bases, and the junction held 5 bases outside the gene matches. This CDR3 has 12 amino acids. Germline V gives CDR1 MNHEY, CDR2 SMNVEV (reference sequence). J is TRBJ1-1 and V is TRBV27, with 7 bases identical to TRBD1. Specimen: CD4+ or CD8+ T cells sorted from blood, collected in a trial of the OX40 agonist ivuxolimab. The clonotype comes from an adult with an advanced solid tumor such as melanoma, head and neck, liver or kidney cancer. In nucleotides, the CDR3 is TGTGCCAGCAGTTTAGACAGGGTGCACGCTTTCTTT. Its protein is CASSLDRVHAFF.